This T cell receptor beta chain stems from a study of CD8+CD57+ T cells in acquired aplastic anemia. Trimming shortened V by 6 bases and J by 2 bases, and 11 bases separated the two germline ends. This CDR3 spans 13 amino acids. Genomic DNA templated the TCR beta VDJ and CDR3 profiling. From the reads, TCRdb called clonotypes with MiXCR, one entry per CDR3 protein. The sample holds a few hundred thousand distinct CDR3 sequences, roughly 53% seen once. Patients included in sequencing had previously demonstrated CD8+CD57+ cell expansion by flow cytometry. This sequence was found in a human donor with aplastic anemia. The sequencing input was sorted CD4+, CD8+, or CD8+CD57+ T cells (not recorded which) from PBMCs. The gene calls are TRBV12-3 or TRBV12-4 and TRBJ2-7; tentatively, D is TRBD1 (6 bases). The CDR3 bases are TGTGCCAGCAGAGGACAGCGTACCTACGAGCAGTACTTC. Translating it yields CASRGQRTYEQYF.